This T cell receptor (beta chain) comes out of a study of neurological immune-mediated disorders. It was by 5'RACE with 10-nucleotide random UMIs that the cDNA was made. Every sequencing run returned over 160 million TCR-beta sequences, which were derived from 15-18 subjects. A single record per CDR3 protein comes from TCRdb applying MiXCR to the 5' RACE reads. The top ten clones hold 2% to 2.5% of a sample with around 46,000 distinct CDR3 sequences, 1.5% to 2% of them seen once. The study, taken as a whole, reports: Healthy controls had more TCR clonal expansion than multiple sclerosis, which showed the least, whereas HTLV-1-associated myelopathy showed the most.

This clonotype has a count of ten or more. Its target is unknown. CDR1 is SQVTM and CDR2 is ANQGSEA in the germline V gene. The CDR3 is 13 amino acids. With 0 bases removed from V and 6 bases from J, the gap between germline ends came to 9 bases. The sequencing sample was made of PBMCs. The chain is built from TRBV29-1 and TRBJ1-5; D gene unclear. This TCR derives from a middle-aged woman with multiple sclerosis. The CDR3: CSVEENLGQPQHF. Written as DNA, the CDR3 is TGCAGCGTTGAAGAAAATTTGGGTCAGCCCCAGCATTTT.